This T cell receptor (beta chain) was identified during a study of radiation and T cells in renal cell carcinoma. The assay was immunoSEQ multiplex PCR, and TCRdb's table has in-frame clones only and misses some. The sample comprises 15,000 to 20,000 clones, less than 65% of which are singletons, and roughly 12% rests with the top ten. Points from the study as a whole: Tumor samples were small regions of around 1 g.

Treatment given: 15 Gy SBRT to primary tumor, nephrectomy 4 weeks later. The table lists this clone with a count of one. Its cognate antigen is unknown. The receptor's source is a man aged 50-60 years with renal cell carcinoma. The sequencing here drew on tumor tissue, taken from a patient whose treatment included radiotherapy and nephrectomy.

CDR3 in DNA: TGTGCCAGCAGCCCCAGGTTGGAGGACGGCAATGAGCAGTTCTTC. Protein: CASSPRLEDGNEQFF. The chain combines TRBV7-6 with TRBJ2-1; D perhaps matches TRBD2 (5 bases). The CDR3 is 15 residues long. V shed 5 bases and J shed 6 bases, with 17 bases lying between them. CDR1 is SGHVS, CDR2 FNYEAQ, per germline.